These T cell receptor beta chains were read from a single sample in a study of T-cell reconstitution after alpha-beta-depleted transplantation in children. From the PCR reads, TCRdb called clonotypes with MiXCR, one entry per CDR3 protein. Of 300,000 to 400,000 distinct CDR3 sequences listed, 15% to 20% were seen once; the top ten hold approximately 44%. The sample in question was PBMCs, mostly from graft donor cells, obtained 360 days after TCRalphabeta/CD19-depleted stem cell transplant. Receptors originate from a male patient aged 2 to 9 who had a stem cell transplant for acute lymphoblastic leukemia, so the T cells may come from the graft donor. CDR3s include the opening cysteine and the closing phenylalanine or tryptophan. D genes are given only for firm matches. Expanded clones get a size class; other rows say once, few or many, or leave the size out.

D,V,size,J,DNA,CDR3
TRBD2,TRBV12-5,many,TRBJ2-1,TGTGCTAGTGGTTTGGGAGGGACTAGCGGGAGCTCCTACAATGAGCAGTTCTTC,CASGLGGTSGSSYNEQFF
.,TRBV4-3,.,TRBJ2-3,TGCGCCAGCAGCCAAGAAGGGTTGGAGGGCTATACGCAGTATTTT,CASSQEGLEGYTQYF
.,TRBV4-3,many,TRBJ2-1,TGCGCCAGCAGCCAAGTGAGCGGGTCCTCCTACAATGAGCAGTTCTTC,CASSQVSGSSYNEQFF
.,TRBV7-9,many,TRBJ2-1,TGTGCCAGCACAACTCAATACAATGAGCAGTTCTTC,CASTTQYNEQFF
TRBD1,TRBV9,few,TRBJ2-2,TGTGCCAGCAGCGTACCGCGACAGGGTGAAGCCGGGGAGCTGTTTTTT,CASSVPRQGEAGELFF
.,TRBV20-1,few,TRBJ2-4,TGCAGTGTCACGGAGGGGTCCCAAAACATTCAGTACTTC,CSVTEGSQNIQYF
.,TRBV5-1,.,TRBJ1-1,TGCGCCAGCAGGGGGGGCGAAACCACTGAAGCTTTCTTT,CASRGGETTEAFF
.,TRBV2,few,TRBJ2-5,TGTGCCAGCAGTGGAAATCGTTTCCAAGAGACCCAGTACTTC,CASSGNRFQETQYF
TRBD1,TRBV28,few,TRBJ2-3,TGTGCCAGCAGTGACAGGGGGAGGGTAGTGGATACGCAGTATTTT,CASSDRGRVVDTQYF
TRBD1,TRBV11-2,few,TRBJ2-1,TGTGCCAGCAGCTTAGACCGGACAGGGACCGGCAATGAGCAGTTCTTC,CASSLDRTGTGNEQFF
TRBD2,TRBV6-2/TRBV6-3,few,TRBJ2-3,TGTGCCAGCAGACGGACTAGCGTTAAAGCAGATACGCAGTATTTT,CASRRTSVKADTQYF
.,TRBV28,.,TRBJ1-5,TGTGCCAGCAGTTCGCCGGGACGCAGTGGGGATCAGCCCCAGCATTTT,CASSSPGRSGDQPQHF
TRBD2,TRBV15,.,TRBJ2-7,TGTGCCACCAGCAGAGATCTCCCCGGGCCTAGCGGGAACTACGAGCAGTACTTC,CATSRDLPGPSGNYEQYF
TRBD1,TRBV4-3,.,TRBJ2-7,TGCGCCAGCAGCCAAGAACTGGGACAGGGGTCCTACGAGCAGTACTTC,CASSQELGQGSYEQYF
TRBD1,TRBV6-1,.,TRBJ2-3,TGTGCCAGCAGTGAGGACAGGGCCACAGATACGCAGTATTTT,CASSEDRATDTQYF
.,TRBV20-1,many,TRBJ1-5,TGCAGTGCTGCCGGACAGAATCAGCCCCAGCATTTT,CSAAGQNQPQHF
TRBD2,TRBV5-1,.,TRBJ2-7,TGCGCCAGCAGCTTGGGGCTAGCGGGAGTGCCTTCCTACGAGCAGTACTTC,CASSLGLAGVPSYEQYF
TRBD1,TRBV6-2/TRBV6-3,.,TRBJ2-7,TGTGCCAGCAGTCTCCACACTTTACCGGACAGGTCTGGCGAGCAGTACTTC,CASSLHTLPDRSGEQYF
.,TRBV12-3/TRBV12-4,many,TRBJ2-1,TGTGCCAGCAGTTTCAGGCGCCCCCGGGGGAATGAGCAGTTCTTC,CASSFRRPRGNEQFF
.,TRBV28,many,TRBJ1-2,TGTGCCAGCAGTTTGAGGCAGTTTAACTATGGCTACACCTTC,CASSLRQFNYGYTF
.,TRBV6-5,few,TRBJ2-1,TGTGCCAGCAGTTACTCCCCCGGGGGCAATGAGCAGTTCTTC,CASSYSPGGNEQFF
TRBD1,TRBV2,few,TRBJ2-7,TGTGCCAGCAGTGGGGAGGACAGGGGGTCCTACGAGCAGTACTTC,CASSGEDRGSYEQYF
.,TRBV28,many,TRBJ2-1,TGTGCCAGCAGTTTATCCAGCGGACCCTACAATGAGCAGTTCTTC,CASSLSSGPYNEQFF
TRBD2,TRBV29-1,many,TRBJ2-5,TGCAGCGTTGTCCAAACCATGAAAGCGGGAGAAGAGACCCAGTACTTC,CSVVQTMKAGEETQYF
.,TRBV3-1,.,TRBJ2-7,TGTGCCAGCAGCCCCGGAGACGGGTCCTACGAGCAGTACTTC,CASSPGDGSYEQYF
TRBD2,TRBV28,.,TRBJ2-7,TGTGCCAGCAGACAACTAGCGGGAGGATTCTACGAGCAGTACTTC,CASRQLAGGFYEQYF
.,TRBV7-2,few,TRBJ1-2,TGTGCCAGCAGCCCCTATACCAGGGCCAGCTATGGCTACACCTTC,CASSPYTRASYGYTF
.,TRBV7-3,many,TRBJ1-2,TGTGCCAGCAGCTTACTGACCGCGTATGGCTACACCTTC,CASSLLTAYGYTF
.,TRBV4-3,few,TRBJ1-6,TGCGCCAGCAGCCAAGCTGAAGGGGTCTCACCCCTCCACTTT,CASSQAEGVSPLHF